The 11 T cell receptor beta chains below come from one sample, sequenced in a study of T-cell memory formation after mild COVID-19. MiXCR was run by TCRdb on the 5' RACE reads, yielding one entry per CDR3 protein. The sample includes about 560,000 distinct CDR3 sequences, 17% of them seen just once. Material for sequencing was PBMCs or a T cell subset sorted from them (not recorded which). The receptor source for this set is an adult woman who had mild COVID-19 (a few samples of this study predate the infection). Cell type and time point are not known.

V and J are TRBV18 and TRBJ2-7, with 9 positions matching TRBD2. The CDR3 is made up of 15 amino acids. J gave up 2 bases and V 6 bases, and 8 bases lay outside the gene matches. Per germline, CDR1 KGHSH and CDR2 LQKENI. CDR3 DNA: TGTGCCAGCTCCCGACTAGCGGAGGGCACCTACGAGCAGTACTTC. It yields the protein CASSRLAEGTYEQYF.

This clonotype was recorded at least ten times. This sequence joins TRBV4-2 and TRBJ2-5, with D hard to call. The length of the CDR3 is 14 residues. Trimming took off 1 base at V and 5 bases at J, with 11 bases between the two ends. The germline V gene has CDR1 LGHNA and CDR2 YNFKEQ. CDR3 DNA sequence: TGTGCCAGCAGCCAAGCGGCAGGCCGGGAGACCCAGTACTTC. It codes for CASSQAAGRETQYF.

The chain uses TRBV5-1 and TRBJ2-1, with TRBD2 identical over 10 bases. The V and J ends lost 4 bases and 6 bases, in that order; junction bases with no gene match: 10. Per germline, CDR1 SGHRS and CDR2 YFSETQ. The CDR3 spans 16 residues. The CDR3 sequence is CASSPLMSGGGNEQFF. DNA of the CDR3: TGCGCCAGCAGCCCCCTCATGAGCGGGGGGGGCAATGAGCAGTTCTTC.

The rearrangement joins TRBV9 to TRBJ2-1; TRBD2 is a possible D gene (6 bases). V was trimmed by 2 bases and J by 10 bases, leaving 22 bases between them. The CDR3 covers 16 residues. The germline CDR1 and CDR2 sequences are SGDLS and YYNGEE. As DNA, the CDR3 is TGTGCCAGCAGCGTGAATAAGAGGACGGGGGTGAGGGAGCAGTTCTTC. It encodes CASSVNKRTGVREQFF.

The chain employs TRBV18 and TRBJ2-3, with D possibly TRBD2 on 6 matching bases. Trimming removed 0 bases at V and 0 bases at J, with 7 bases between. This CDR3 region has 15 residues. Germline loops: CDR1 KGHSH, CDR2 LQKENI. CDR3: CASSPPRGSTDTQYF. CDR3 DNA: TGTGCCAGCTCACCACCGCGGGGTAGCACAGATACGCAGTATTTT.

The chain recombines TRBV18 with TRBJ2-1, with 8 bases aligning to TRBD1. The V and J ends lost 2 bases and 7 bases, in that order; junction bases with no gene match: 4. This CDR3 spans 14 amino acids. In germline, CDR1 is KGHSH, CDR2 LQKENI. CDR3 bases: TGTGCCAGCTCACCAGAGACAGGGGTGAATGAGCAGTTCTTC. Amino acid sequence: CASSPETGVNEQFF.

There are a few counts of this clonotype. The CDR3 region is CASSRTSGNTGELFF. DNA of the CDR3: TGTGCCAGCAGCCGGACTAGCGGGAACACCGGGGAGCTGTTTTTT. The chain couples TRBV3-1 to TRBJ2-2, with 10 bases identical to TRBD2. The J segment lost 1 base and the V segment lost 4 bases, leaving 0 bases of the junction unmatched. Per the germline V gene, CDR1 is LGHDT and CDR2 is YNNKEL (reference sequence). This CDR3 is built from 15 residues. The entire variable domain, with the rest obtained from reference TRBV3-1 and TRBJ2-2, is as follows: DTAVSQTPKYLVTQMGNDKSIKCEQNLGHDTMYWYKQDSKKFLKIMFSYNNKELIINETVPNRFSPKSPDKAHLNLHINSLELGDSAVYFCASSRTSGNTGELFFGEGSRLTVL.

This clonotype was detected many times. The gene calls are TRBV30 and TRBJ1-3; 7 nucleotides agree with TRBD1. Germline CDR1 is GTSNPN and CDR2 is SVGIG (reference sequence). There are 18 residues in the CDR3. V shed 2 bases, J shed 0 bases, and the junction held 13 bases outside the gene matches. DNA of the CDR3: TGTGCCTGGAGTTTATTCCTCGGGACAGTTCGCTCTGGAAACACCATATATTTT. It is translated as CAWSLFLGTVRSGNTIYF.

This clonotype has just a few counts. The V and J genes are TRBV6-5 and TRBJ2-5; 11 positions match TRBD2. The CDR3 contains 19 residues. Per germline, CDR1 MNHEY and CDR2 SVGAGI. After removal of 2 bases from V and 5 bases from J, the junction contained 16 bases not matched to a gene. The CDR3 coding sequence is TGTGCCAGCAGTTACGACGTCGGTAGCGGGGGGGCCTTGGGGGAGACCCAGTACTTC. It is translated as CASSYDVGSGGALGETQYF.

The table lists this clonotype with a few counts. The chain combines TRBV9 with TRBJ2-5; D uncertain. V dropped 0 bases and J dropped 2 bases, with 8 bases sitting between them. There are 14 residues in the CDR3. Germline CDR1 reads SGDLS; CDR2 reads YYNGEE. CDR3 DNA: TGTGCCAGCAGCGTAGGGGGTGGACAAGAGACCCAGTACTTC. It yields the protein CASSVGGGQETQYF.

CDR3 amino acids: CSARGHSGRVTDTQYF. The CDR3 DNA reads as TGCAGTGCTAGAGGGCACAGCGGGAGGGTCACAGATACGCAGTATTTT. The chain recombines TRBV20-1 with TRBJ2-3; 10 bases match TRBD2. J gave up 2 bases and V 1 base, and 6 bases lay outside the gene matches. The germline V gene encodes CDR1 DFQATT and CDR2 SNEGSKA (reference sequence). This CDR3 has 16 amino acids.